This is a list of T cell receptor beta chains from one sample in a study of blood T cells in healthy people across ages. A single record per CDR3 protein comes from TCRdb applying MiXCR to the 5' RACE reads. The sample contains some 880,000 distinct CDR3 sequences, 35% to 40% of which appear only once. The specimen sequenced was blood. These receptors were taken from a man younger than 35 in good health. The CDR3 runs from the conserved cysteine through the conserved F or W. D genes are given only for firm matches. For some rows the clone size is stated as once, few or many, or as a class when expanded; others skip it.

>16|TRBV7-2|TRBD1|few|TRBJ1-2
TGTGCCAGCAGCTTAGACCGGGCAGGGGGCGTCTATGGCTACACCTTC
CASSLDRAGGVYGYTF
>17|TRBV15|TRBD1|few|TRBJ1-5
TGTGCCACCAGCCCGCAATCCGGGACAGCTACCAATCAGCCCCAGCATTTT
CATSPQSGTATNQPQHF
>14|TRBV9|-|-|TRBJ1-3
TGTGCCAGCAGCGTAGGGGTCTCTGGAAACACCATATATTTT
CASSVGVSGNTIYF
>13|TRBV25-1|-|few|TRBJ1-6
TGTGCCAGCAGCCTTAATTTACGTTCACCCCTCCACTTT
CASSLNLRSPLHF
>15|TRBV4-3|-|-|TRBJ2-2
TGCGCCAGCAGCCAAGGACAGCTAGCGCCCGGGGAGCTGTTTTTT
CASSQGQLAPGELFF
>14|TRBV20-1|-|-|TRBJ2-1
TGCAGTGCTAGAGTTCGCGGGGTTTACAATGAGCAGTTCTTC
CSARVRGVYNEQFF
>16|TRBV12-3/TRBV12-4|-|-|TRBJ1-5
TGTGCCAGCAGTTTATATGTGACGGGCCACAATCAGCCCCAGCATTTT
CASSLYVTGHNQPQHF
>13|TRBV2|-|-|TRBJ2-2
TGTGCCAGCAGTGATTCCCTCTCCGGGGAGCTGTTTTTT
CASSDSLSGELFF
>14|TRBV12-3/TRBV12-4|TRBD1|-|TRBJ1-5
TGTGCCAGCAGTCCCCAGACAGGGGGCCAGCCCCAGCATTTT
CASSPQTGGQPQHF
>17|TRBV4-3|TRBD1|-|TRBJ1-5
TGCGCCAGCAGCCAAGAACAATACAGGGGAAGCAATCAGCCCCAGCATTTT
CASSQEQYRGSNQPQHF
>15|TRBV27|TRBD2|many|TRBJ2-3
TGTGCCAGCAGCCCACGGACTAGCGGCACAGATACGCAGTATTTT
CASSPRTSGTDTQYF
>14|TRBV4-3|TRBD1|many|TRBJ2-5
TGCGCCAGCAGTTCTGGGACAGGTCGAGAGACCCAGTACTTC
CASSSGTGRETQYF
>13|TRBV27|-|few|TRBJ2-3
TGTGCCAGCAGTGCGATCAGCGGGGATACGCAGTATTTT
CASSAISGDTQYF
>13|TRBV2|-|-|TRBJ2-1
TGTGCCAGCAGTGAAGGCCTCCTAGATGAGCAGTTCTTC
CASSEGLLDEQFF
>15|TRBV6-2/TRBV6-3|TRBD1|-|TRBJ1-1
TGTGCCAGCAGTCCCGGGACAGGCTCTTCAGGGAAAGCTTTCTTT
CASSPGTGSSGKAFF
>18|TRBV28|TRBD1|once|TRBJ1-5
TGTGCCAGCAGACAAATGGGGACAGGCCTCGGGGACAATCAGCCCCAGCATTTT
CASRQMGTGLGDNQPQHF
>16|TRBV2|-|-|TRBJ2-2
TGTGCCAGCAGGCTCATCGGCGGGGAGAACACCGGGGAGCTGTTTTTT
CASRLIGGENTGELFF
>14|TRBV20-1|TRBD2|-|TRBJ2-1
TGCAGTGCTAGAGATGGGCGGGGGTGGTCTGAGCAGTTCTTC
CSARDGRGWSEQFF
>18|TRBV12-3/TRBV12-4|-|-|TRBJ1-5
TGTGCCAGCAGCCCTCAACCGCTGGACTGGAGGGCAAATCAGCCCCAGCATTTT
CASSPQPLDWRANQPQHF
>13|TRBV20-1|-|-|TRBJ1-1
TGCAGTGCTAGAATGGCAGGGAGAACTGAAGCTTTCTTT
CSARMAGRTEAFF
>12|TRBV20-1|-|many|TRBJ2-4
TGCAGTGCTAGACCGAATGAAAACATTCAGTACTTC
CSARPNENIQYF
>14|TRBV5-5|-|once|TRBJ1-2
TGTGCCAGCAGCTTGAGGGGTGCGGGGGCCCCTTACACCTTC
CASSLRGAGAPYTF
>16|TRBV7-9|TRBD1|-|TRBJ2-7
TGTGCCAGCAGCGCATTTTGGAGACAGGGGTCCGGCGAGCAGTACTTC
CASSAFWRQGSGEQYF
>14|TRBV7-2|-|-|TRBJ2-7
TGTGCCAGCAGCTTAGCGTCCGGAATCTACGAGCAGTACTTC
CASSLASGIYEQYF
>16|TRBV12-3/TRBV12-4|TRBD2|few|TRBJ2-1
TGTGCCAGCAGCCGACTAGCGGGGGCCTCCTACAATGAGCAGTTCTTC
CASSRLAGASYNEQFF
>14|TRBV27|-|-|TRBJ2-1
TGTGCCAGCAGTCCCACAGGGTATCTCAATGAGCAGTTCTTC
CASSPTGYLNEQFF
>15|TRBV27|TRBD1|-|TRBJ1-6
TGTGCCAGCAGACCACAGGGGGAAGGTAATTCACCCCTCCACTTT
CASRPQGEGNSPLHF
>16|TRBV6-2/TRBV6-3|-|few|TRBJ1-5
TGTGCCAGCAGCCCGGGACCTCTGGGCTATAATCAGCCCCAGCATTTT
CASSPGPLGYNQPQHF
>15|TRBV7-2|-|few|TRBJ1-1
TGTGCCAGCAGCCAAGACAGGATCACGAACACTGAAGCTTTCTTT
CASSQDRITNTEAFF